One and the same sample provided the 10 T cell receptor beta chains below, sequenced in a study of graft-versus-host responses after intestinal transplantation. Method: immunoSEQ multiplex PCR; TCRdb's copy keeps in-frame clones and lacks some. The sample contains approximately 37,000 clones, 75% to 90% of which appear only once. Intraepithelial and lamina propria lymphocytes were freed from processed graft tissue. This material consisted of ileum tissue, taken about 28 weeks after intestinal transplant. The receptors were sampled from a human patient who received an intestinal transplant, so some T cells may come from the graft donor.

The V gene is TRBV19, the J gene TRBJ2-5; D is perhaps TRBD1 or TRBD2 (5 bases each). Trimming pared 4 bases from V and 5 bases from J, leaving 14 bases between. Per the germline V gene, CDR1 is LNHDA and CDR2 is SQIVND (reference sequence). The CDR3 spans 14 residues. In DNA, the CDR3 is TGTGCCAGTAGTAGGGACCGACTTGCGGAGACCCAGTACTTC. Translation gives CASSRDRLAETQYF.

V usage is TRBV5-1 and J usage is TRBJ2-2, with a possible D match to TRBD2 (7 bases). Germline loops: CDR1 SGHRS, CDR2 YFSETQ. The CDR3 has 17 residues. Trimming removed 4 bases at V and 3 bases at J, with 19 bases between. The CDR3, as DNA: TGCGCCAGCAGCCCGGGAGGTCAGGGACAATACACCGGGGAGCTGTTTTTT. This sequence encodes CASSPGGQGQYTGELFF.

This chain joins TRBV29-1 and TRBJ1-1; D is unresolved. The CDR3 runs 12 residues. CDR1 SQVTM and CDR2 ANQGSEA come from the germline V gene. The V end was cut by 3 bases, the J end by 4 bases, with 9 bases between. This chain's CDR3 is CSVDRGGTEAFF. The CDR3 coding sequence is TGCAGCGTTGATCGGGGAGGCACTGAAGCTTTCTTT.

Relative to its sample, this clone is medium-sized. The V call is TRBV28, the J call TRBJ1-2, with TRBD1 matching 8 bases. Trimming cost V 3 bases and J 7 bases; bases outside gene matches: 7. Per the germline V gene, CDR1 is MDHEN and CDR2 is SYDVKM. There are 14 residues in the CDR3. The CDR3 loop is CASSLPPRGLGYTF. CDR3 nucleotides: TGTGCCAGCAGTTTGCCCCCCAGGGGGCTTGGCTACACCTTC.

This sequence joins TRBV6-7 and TRBJ2-3; TRBD2 is a possible D gene (6 bases). TRBV6-7 is an ORF; its function is uncertain. With 1 base removed from V and 0 bases from J, the gap between germline ends came to 14 bases. CDR3 length: 17 residues. This CDR3 is CASSYLAERSSTDTQYF. For the CDR3, the DNA is TGTGCCAGCAGTTACTTAGCGGAACGTTCTAGCACAGATACGCAGTATTTT.

V is TRBV5-4 and J is TRBJ2-1; D gene uncertain. This CDR3 spans 13 amino acids. V gave up 0 bases and J gave up 6 bases, with 7 bases separating them. CDR1 is SGHNT and CDR2 is YYREEE in the germline V gene (reference sequence). The CDR3 bases are TGTGCCAGCAGCTTGGCCACGACCAATGAGCAGTTCTTC. Translation gives CASSLATTNEQFF.

The V call is TRBV2, the J call TRBJ2-7, with D possibly TRBD2 on 6 matching bases. CDR1 and CDR2 (germline): SNHLY, FYNNEI. CDR3 length equals 14 residues. V lost 0 bases and J lost 6, with 12 bases in between. In nucleotides, the CDR3 is TGTGCCAGCAGTGAAGCCGGGACTTTGGTCGAGCAGTACTTC. Protein sequence: CASSEAGTLVEQYF.

This clone was detected once. The chain links TRBV28 to TRBJ2-1; D gene ambiguous. The ends were cut back, 3 bases at V and 8 bases at J, with 11 bases in the middle. Germline CDR1 is MDHEN and CDR2 is SYDVKM. There are 13 residues in the CDR3. The CDR3 sequence: CASSLLGQHEQFF. CDR3 in DNA: TGTGCCAGCAGTTTGTTAGGGCAGCATGAGCAGTTCTTC.

V usage is TRBV20-1 and J usage is TRBJ2-7; D not certain. This CDR3 is built from 11 residues. V was trimmed by 2 bases and J by 3 bases, leaving 5 bases between them. Germline loops: CDR1 DFQATT, CDR2 SNEGSKA (reference sequence). The CDR3 is CSARFSYEQYF. Here the CDR3 DNA reads TGCAGTGCTAGATTCAGCTACGAGCAGTACTTC.

The chain is built from TRBV5-1 and TRBJ2-7; TRBD1 aligns across 10 bases. In germline, CDR1 is SGHRS, CDR2 YFSETQ. The trim removed 4 bases at V and 2 bases at J, leaving 0 bases unmatched. This CDR3 comprises 13 residues. The CDR3 bases are TGCGCCAGCAGCGGGACAGGGGCCTACGAGCAGTACTTC. Its translation: CASSGTGAYEQYF.